The present entry profiles one TCR beta chain with its context. The sample comes from a study of PD-1 blockade in mismatch repair-deficient tumors. Germline V gives CDR1 MNHEY, CDR2 SMNVEV (reference sequence). This CDR3 contains 13 residues. V lost 6 bases and J lost 7; bases outside the gene matches: 8. Using immunoSEQ multiplex PCR, the repertoire was profiled, and TCRdb retains in-frame clones only, with some absent. Counted here are under 15,000 clones, about 79% occurring once; the ten biggest clones make up more than 1.5%. The gene calls are TRBV27 and TRBJ2-5; 7 bases fit TRBD1. The sequences come from PBMCs, collected less than 15 weeks after starting pembrolizumab. The receptor's source is an adult with mismatch repair-deficient cancer. CDR3 DNA sequence: TGTGCCAGCAGATTCAAACAGGGGTGGACCCAGTACTTC. It is translated as CASRFKQGWTQYF.